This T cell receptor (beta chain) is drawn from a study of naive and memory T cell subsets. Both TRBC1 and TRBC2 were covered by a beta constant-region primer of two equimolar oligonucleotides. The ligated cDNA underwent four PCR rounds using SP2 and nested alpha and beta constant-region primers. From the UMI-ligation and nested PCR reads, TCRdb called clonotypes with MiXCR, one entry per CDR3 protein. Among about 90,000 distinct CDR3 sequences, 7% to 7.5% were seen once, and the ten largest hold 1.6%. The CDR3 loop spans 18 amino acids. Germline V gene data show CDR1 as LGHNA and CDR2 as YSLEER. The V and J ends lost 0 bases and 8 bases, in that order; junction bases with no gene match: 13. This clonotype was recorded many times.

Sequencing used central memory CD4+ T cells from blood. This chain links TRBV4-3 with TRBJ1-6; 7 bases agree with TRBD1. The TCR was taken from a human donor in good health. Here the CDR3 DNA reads TGCGCCAGCAGCCAAGATCACCCGCAGGGGGTTAAGGATTCACCCCTCCACTTT. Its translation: CASSQDHPQGVKDSPLHF.